There are a few counts of the clone carrying this TCR beta chain. This entry comes from a study of beta chain features in type 1 diabetes. Every isolated RNA sample was fully reverse transcribed, so sequencing captured expressed TCRB transcripts. The table came from immunoSEQ multiplex PCR; TCRdb's copy has only in-frame clones and leaves some out. The sample has 30,000 to 40,000 clones, about 65% seen once; the top ten hold roughly 2%. Germline CDR1 is SGHDT and CDR2 is YYEEEE. The CDR3 contains 15 residues. The V gene end was trimmed by 4 bases and the J gene end by 6 bases; junction bases not matched to a gene: 6.

The chain is built from TRBV5-6 and TRBJ2-1, with 11 bases fitting TRBD2. What was sequenced was Tregs from blood. This clonotype originated in a woman between 25 and 40 years old in good health. The CDR3 loop reads CASSQPGLAANEQFF. The CDR3 coding sequence is TGTGCCAGCAGCCAGCCGGGACTAGCGGCCAATGAGCAGTTCTTC.